This entry is about one TCR beta chain. The V end was cut by 1 base, the J end by 6 bases, with 13 bases between. Germline values: CDR1 SGHDN, CDR2 FVKESK. This CDR3 is built from 15 residues. This sample stems from a study of blood T cell repertoires in COVID-19. Libraries were prepared by immunoSEQ multiplex PCR; TCRdb keeps only in-frame clonotypes and omits some of them. Found here are a few hundred thousand clones, less than 90% of them singletons; the top ten hold roughly 1%. The rearrangement joins TRBV14 to TRBJ2-1; D perhaps matches TRBD1 (5 bases). The TCR sequence derives from a woman aged 25 to 39 who had recovered from COVID-19. Sample: PBMCs or T cells enriched from blood (not recorded which). As DNA, the CDR3 is TGTGCCAGCAGCCAAGTACGACAGCTGATCAATGAGCAGTTCTTC. Translated: CASSQVRQLINEQFF.